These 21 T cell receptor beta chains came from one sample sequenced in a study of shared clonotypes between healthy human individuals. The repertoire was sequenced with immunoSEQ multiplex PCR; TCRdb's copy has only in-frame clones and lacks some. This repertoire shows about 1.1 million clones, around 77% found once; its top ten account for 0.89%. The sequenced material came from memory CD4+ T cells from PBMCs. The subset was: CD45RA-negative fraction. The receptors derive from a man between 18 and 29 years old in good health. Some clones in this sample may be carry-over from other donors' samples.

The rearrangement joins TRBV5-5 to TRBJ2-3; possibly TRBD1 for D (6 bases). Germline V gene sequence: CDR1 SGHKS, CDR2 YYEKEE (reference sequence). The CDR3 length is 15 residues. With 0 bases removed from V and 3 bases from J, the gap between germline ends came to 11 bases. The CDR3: CASSLATGWTDTQYF. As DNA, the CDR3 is TGTGCCAGCAGCTTGGCTACAGGGTGGACAGATACGCAGTATTTT.

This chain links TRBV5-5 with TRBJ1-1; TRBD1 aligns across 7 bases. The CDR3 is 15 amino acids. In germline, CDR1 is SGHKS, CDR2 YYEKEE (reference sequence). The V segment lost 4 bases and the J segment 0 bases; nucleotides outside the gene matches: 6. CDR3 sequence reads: CASSQTGYMNTEAFF. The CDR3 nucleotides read TGTGCCAGCAGCCAGACAGGGTATATGAACACTGAAGCTTTCTTT. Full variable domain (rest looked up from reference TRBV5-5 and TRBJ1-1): DAGVTQSPTHLIKTRGQQVTLRCSPISGHKSVSWYQQVLGQGPQFIFQYYEKEERGRGNFPDRFSARQFPNYSSELNVNALLLGDSALYLCASSQTGYMNTEAFFGQGTRLTVV.

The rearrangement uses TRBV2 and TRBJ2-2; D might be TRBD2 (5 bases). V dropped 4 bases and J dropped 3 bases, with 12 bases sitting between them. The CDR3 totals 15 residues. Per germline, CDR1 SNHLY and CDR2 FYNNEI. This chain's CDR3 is CASSATSRDTGELFF. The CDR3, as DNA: TGTGCCAGCAGTGCAACTAGTAGGGACACCGGGGAGCTGTTTTTT.

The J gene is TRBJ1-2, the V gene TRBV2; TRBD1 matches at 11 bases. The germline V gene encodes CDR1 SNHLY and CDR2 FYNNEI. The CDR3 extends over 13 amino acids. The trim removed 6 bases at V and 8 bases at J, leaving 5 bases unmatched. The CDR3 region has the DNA TGTGCCAGCAGAGGACAGGGGGCGCTCGGCTACACCTTC. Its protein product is CASRGQGALGYTF.

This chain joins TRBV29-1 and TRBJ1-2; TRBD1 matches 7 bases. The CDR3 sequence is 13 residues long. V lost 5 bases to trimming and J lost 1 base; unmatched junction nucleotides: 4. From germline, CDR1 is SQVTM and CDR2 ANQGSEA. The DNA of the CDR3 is TGCAGCGTTAACAGGGGTGTTAACTATGGCTACACCTTC. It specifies CSVNRGVNYGYTF.

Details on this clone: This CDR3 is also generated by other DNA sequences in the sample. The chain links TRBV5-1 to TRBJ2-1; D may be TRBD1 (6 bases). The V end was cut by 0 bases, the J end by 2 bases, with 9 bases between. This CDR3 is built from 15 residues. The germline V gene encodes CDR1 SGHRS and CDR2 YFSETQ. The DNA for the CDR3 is TGCGCCAGCAGCTTGGGACAGGACCCCTACAATGAGCAGTTCTTC. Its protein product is CASSLGQDPYNEQFF.

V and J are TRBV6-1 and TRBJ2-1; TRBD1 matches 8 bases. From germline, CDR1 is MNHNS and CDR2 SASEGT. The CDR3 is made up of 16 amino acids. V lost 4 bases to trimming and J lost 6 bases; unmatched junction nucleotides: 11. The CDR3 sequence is CASSAGGANRVNEQFF. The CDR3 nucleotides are TGTGCCAGCAGTGCAGGGGGCGCAAATCGTGTCAATGAGCAGTTCTTC.

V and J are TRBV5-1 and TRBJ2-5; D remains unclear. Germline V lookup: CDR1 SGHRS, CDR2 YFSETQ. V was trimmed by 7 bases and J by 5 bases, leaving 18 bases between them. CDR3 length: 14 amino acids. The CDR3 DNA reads TGCGCCAGCGCCCTAGGAGAACCCAGGGAGACCCAGTACTTC. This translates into CASALGEPRETQYF. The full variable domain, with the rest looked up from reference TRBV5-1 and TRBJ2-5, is KAGVTQTPRYLIKTRGQQVTLSCSPISGHRSVSWYQQTPGQGLQFLFEYFSETQRNKGNFPGRFSGRQFSNSRSEMNVSTLELGDSALYLCASALGEPRETQYFGPGTRLLVL.

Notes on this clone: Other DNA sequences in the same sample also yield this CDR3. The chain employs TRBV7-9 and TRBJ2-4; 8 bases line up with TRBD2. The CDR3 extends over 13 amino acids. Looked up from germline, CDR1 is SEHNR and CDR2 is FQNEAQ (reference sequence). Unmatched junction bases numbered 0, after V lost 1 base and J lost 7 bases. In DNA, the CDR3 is TGTGCCAGCAGCTTAGGCGGGGGGAACATTCAGTACTTC. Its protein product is CASSLGGGNIQYF.

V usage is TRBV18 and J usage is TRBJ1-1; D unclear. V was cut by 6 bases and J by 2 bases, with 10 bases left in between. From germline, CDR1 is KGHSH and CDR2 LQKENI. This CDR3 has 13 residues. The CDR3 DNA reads TGTGCCAGCTCTGGGGTGGGCAACACTGAAGCTTTCTTT. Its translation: CASSGVGNTEAFF.

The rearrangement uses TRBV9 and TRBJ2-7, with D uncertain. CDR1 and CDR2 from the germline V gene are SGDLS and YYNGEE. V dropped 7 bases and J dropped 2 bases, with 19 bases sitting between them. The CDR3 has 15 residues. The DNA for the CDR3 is TGTGCCAGCGGAGACAACGTGGGGTCGGCCTACGAGCAGTACTTC. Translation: CASGDNVGSAYEQYF.

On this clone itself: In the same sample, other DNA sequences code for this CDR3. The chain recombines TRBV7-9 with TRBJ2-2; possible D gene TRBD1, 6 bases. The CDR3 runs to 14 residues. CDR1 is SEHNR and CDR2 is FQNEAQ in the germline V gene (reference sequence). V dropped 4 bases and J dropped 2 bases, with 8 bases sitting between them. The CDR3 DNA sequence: TGTGCCAGCAGCTCCAGGGGAAACACCGGGGAGCTGTTTTTT. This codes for CASSSRGNTGELFF.

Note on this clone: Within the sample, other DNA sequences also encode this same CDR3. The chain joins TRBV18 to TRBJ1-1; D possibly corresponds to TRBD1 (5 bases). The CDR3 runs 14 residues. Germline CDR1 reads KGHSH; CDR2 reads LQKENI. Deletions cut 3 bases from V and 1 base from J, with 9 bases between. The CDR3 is CASSPRQSNTEAFF. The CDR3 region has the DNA TGTGCCAGCTCACCTAGACAGTCGAACACTGAAGCTTTCTTT.

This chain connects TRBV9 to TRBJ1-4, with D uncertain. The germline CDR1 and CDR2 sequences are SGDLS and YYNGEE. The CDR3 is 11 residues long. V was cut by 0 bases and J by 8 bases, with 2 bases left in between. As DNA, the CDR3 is TGTGCCAGCAGCGTAGAGGAAAAACTGTTTTTT. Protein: CASSVEEKLFF.

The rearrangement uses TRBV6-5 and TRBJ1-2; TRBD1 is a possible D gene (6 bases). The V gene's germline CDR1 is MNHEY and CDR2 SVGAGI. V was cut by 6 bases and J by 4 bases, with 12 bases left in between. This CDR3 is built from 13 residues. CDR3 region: CASRPRGAYGYTF. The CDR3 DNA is TGTGCCAGCAGACCACGGGGGGCCTATGGCTACACCTTC.

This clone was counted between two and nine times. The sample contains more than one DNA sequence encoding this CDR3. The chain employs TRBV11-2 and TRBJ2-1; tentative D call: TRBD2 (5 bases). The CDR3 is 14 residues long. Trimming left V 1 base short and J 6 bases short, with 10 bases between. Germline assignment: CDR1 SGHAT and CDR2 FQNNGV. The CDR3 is CASSLGLAGNEQFF. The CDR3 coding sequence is TGTGCCAGCAGCTTAGGGCTCGCGGGCAATGAGCAGTTCTTC.

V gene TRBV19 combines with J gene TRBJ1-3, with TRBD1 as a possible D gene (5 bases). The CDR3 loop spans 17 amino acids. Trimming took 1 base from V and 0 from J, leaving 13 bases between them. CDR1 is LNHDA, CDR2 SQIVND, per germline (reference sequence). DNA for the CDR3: TGTGCCAGTAGTATAGCCCGAGACAGTGGCTCTGGAAACACCATATATTTT. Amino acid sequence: CASSIARDSGSGNTIYF.

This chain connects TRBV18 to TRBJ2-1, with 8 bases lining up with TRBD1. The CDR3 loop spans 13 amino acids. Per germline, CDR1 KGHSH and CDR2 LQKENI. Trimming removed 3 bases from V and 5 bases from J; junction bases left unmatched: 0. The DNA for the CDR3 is TGTGCCAGCTCACCGACAGGGGACAATGAGCAGTTCTTC. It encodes CASSPTGDNEQFF.

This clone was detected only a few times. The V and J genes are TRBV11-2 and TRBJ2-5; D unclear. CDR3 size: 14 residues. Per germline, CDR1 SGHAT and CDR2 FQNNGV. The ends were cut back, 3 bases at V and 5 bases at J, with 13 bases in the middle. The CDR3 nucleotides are TGTGCCAGCAGCTTGCTAACAAGTCTGGAGACCCAGTACTTC. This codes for CASSLLTSLETQYF.

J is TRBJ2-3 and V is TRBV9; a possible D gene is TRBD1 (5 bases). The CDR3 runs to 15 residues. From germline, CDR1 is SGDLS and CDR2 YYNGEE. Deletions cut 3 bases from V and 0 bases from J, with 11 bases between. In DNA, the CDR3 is TGTGCCAGCAGCGGCAGGGAATTGAGCACAGATACGCAGTATTTT. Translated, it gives CASSGRELSTDTQYF.

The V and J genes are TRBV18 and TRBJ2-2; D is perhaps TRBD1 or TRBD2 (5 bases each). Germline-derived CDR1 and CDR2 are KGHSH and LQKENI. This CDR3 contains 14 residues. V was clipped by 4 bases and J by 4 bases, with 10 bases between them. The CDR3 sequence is CASSLGDLTGELFF. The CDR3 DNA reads TGTGCCAGCTCACTTGGGGACCTCACCGGGGAGCTGTTTTTT.